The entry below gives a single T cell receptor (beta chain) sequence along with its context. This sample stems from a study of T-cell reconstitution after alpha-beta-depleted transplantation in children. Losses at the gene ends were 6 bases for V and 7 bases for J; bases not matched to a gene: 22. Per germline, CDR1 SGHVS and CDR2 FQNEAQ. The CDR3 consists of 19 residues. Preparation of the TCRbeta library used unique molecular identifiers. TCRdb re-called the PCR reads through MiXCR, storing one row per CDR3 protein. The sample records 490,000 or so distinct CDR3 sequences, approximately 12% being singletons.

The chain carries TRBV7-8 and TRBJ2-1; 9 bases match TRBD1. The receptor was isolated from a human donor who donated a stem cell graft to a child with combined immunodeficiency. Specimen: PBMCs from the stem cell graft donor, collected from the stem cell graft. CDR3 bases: TGTGCCAGCAGTATAAGGCCCAACCCCACAGGGGGCGGTAGGAATGAGCAGTTCTTC. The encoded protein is CASSIRPNPTGGGRNEQFF.